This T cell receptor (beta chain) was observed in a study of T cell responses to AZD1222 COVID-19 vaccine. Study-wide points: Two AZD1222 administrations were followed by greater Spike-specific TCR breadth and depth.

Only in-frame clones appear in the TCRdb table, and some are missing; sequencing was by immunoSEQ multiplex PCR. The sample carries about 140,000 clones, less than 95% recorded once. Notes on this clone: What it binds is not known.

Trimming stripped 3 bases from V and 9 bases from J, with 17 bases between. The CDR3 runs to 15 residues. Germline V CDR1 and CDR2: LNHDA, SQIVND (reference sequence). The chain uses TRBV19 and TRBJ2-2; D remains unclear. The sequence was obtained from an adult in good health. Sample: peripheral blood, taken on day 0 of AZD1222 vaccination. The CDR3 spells CASSITRLSTRELFF. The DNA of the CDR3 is TGTGCCAGTAGTATTACCCGCCTTTCGACCCGGGAGCTGTTTTTT.